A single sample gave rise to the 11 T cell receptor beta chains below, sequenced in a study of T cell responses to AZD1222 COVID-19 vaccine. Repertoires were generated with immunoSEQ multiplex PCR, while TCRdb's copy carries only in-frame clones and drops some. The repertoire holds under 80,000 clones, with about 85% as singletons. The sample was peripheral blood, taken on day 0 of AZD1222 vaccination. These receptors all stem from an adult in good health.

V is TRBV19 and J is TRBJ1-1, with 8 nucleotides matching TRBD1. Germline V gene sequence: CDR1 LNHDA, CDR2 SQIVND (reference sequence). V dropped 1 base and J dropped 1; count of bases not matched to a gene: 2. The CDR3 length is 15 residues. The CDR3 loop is CASSIGQGRNTEAFF. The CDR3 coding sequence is TGTGCCAGTAGTATAGGACAGGGGCGGAACACTGAAGCTTTCTTT.

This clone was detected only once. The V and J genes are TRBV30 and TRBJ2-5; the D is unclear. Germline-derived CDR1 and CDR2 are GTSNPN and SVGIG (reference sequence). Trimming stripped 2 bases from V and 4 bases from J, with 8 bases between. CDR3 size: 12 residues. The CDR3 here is CAWSKLGETQYF. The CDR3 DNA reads TGTGCCTGGAGTAAGCTTGGAGAGACCCAGTACTTC.

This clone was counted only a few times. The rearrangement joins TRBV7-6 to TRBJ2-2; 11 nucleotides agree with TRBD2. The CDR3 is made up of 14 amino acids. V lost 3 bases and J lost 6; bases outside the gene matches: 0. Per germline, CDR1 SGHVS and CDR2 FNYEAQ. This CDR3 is CASSFSGGAGELFF. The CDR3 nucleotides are TGTGCCAGCAGCTTTAGCGGGGGGGCCGGGGAGCTGTTTTTT.

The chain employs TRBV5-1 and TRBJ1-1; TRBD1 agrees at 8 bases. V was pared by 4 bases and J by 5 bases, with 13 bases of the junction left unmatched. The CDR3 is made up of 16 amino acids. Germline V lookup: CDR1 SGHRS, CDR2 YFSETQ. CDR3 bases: TGCGCCAGCAGCCAAGAACGGACAGGGCTTGTTACTGAAGCTTTCTTT. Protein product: CASSQERTGLVTEAFF.

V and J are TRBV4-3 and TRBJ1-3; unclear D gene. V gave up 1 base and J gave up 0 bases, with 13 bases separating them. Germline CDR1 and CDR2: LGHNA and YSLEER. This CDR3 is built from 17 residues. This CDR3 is CASSQGSGIFSGNTIYF. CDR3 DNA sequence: TGCGCCAGCAGCCAAGGATCGGGGATTTTCTCTGGAAACACCATATATTTT.

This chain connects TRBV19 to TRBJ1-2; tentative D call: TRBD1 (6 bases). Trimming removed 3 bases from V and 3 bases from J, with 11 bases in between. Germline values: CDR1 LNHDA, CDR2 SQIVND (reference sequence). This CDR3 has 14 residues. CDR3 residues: CASSISGAHYGYTF. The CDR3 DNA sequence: TGTGCCAGTAGTATTTCAGGGGCACACTATGGCTACACCTTC.

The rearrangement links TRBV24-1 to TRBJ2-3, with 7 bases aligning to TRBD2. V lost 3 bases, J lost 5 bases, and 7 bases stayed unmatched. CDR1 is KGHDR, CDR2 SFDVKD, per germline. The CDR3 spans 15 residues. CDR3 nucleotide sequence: TGTGCCACCAGTGATAGGGAGGGATACAGAGATACGCAGTATTTT. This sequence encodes CATSDREGYRDTQYF.

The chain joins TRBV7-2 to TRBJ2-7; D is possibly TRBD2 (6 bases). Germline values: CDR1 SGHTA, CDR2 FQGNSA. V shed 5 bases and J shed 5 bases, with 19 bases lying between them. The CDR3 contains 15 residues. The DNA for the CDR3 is TGTGCCAGCAGCAACTTGCGGGAAAGGGTCCACGAGCAGTACTTC. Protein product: CASSNLRERVHEQYF.

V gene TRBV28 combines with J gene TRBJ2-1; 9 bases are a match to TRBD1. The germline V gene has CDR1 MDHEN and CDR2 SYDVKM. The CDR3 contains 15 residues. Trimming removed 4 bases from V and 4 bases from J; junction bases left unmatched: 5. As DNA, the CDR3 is TGTGCCAGCAGTTCCCCTGGGACAGGGTACAATGAGCAGTTCTTC. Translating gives CASSSPGTGYNEQFF.

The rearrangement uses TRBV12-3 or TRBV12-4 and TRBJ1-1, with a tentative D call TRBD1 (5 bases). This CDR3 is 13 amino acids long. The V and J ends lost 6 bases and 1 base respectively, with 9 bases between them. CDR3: CASRPTGNTEAFF. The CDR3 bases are TGTGCCAGCAGGCCCACAGGGAACACTGAAGCTTTCTTT.

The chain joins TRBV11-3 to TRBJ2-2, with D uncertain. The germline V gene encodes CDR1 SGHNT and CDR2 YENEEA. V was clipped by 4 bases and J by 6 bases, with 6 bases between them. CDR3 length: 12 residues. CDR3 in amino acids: CASSSISGELFF. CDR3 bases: TGTGCCAGCAGCTCAATTTCCGGGGAGCTGTTTTTT.